This T cell receptor (beta chain) was sequenced for a study of CD8+ T cells in alopecia areata. Study context: Treated patients were scored for severity by percent of scalp affected.

In each case, RNA was isolated and then reverse transcribed into cDNA as the sequencing template. Profiled with immunoSEQ multiplex PCR; TCRdb holds only in-frame clones, not every one. The sample lists more than 200,000 clones; about 64% were seen once. Germline CDR1 GTSNPN, CDR2 SVGIG (reference sequence). The V and J ends lost 4 bases and 2 bases respectively, with 12 bases between them. The CDR3 consists of 13 residues. Treatment meaning: oral pan-JAK inhibitor, 5-10 mg twice daily. The starting material was CD4+ T cells sorted from blood, obtained at week 4, from a patient treated with tofacitinib. The chain couples TRBV30 to TRBJ2-7, with D perhaps given as TRBD1 or TRBD2 (5 bases each). The origin of this receptor is a human donor with alopecia areata. For the CDR3, the DNA is TGTGCCTGGAACTCGGGGACCCCCTACGAGCAGTACTTC. Protein product: CAWNSGTPYEQYF.